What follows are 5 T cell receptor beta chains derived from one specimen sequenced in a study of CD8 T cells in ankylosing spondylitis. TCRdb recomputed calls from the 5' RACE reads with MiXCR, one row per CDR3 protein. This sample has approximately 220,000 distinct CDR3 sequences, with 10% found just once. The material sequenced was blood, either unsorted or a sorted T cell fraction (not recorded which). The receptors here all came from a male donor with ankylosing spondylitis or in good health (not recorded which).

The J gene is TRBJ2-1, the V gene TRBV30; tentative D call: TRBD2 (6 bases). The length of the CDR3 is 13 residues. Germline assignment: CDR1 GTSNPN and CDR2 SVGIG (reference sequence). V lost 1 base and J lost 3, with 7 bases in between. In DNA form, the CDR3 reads TGTGCCTGGAGTGGGGGGGACTACAATGAGCAGTTCTTC. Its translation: CAWSGGDYNEQFF.

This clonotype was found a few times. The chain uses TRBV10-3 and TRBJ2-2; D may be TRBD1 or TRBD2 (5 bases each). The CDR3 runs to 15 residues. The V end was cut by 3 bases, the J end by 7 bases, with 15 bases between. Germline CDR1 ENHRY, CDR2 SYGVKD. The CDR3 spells CAISDHRRTDGELFF. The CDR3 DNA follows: TGTGCCATCAGTGATCACAGGAGGACGGACGGGGAGCTGTTTTTT.

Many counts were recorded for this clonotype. The CDR3 DNA reads TGTGCCAGCAGTTACGCCACCGGGGAGCTGTTTTTT. The encoded protein is CASSYATGELFF. This chain uses TRBV6-5 with TRBJ2-2; unclear D gene. The V end lost 2 bases, the J end lost 4 bases, and 2 bases lay between the germline ends. The CDR3 has 12 residues. The germline V gene has CDR1 MNHEY and CDR2 SVGAGI.

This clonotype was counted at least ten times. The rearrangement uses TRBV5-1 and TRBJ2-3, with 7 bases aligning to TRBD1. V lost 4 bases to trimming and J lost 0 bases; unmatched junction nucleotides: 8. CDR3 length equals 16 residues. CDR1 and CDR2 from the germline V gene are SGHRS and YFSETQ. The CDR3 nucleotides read TGCGCCAGCAGCATCGGGACAGAAGCTAGCACAGATACGCAGTATTTT. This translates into CASSIGTEASTDTQYF. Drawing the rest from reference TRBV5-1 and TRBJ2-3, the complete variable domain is KAGVTQTPRYLIKTRGQQVTLSCSPISGHRSVSWYQQTPGQGLQFLFEYFSETQRNKGNFPGRFSGRQFSNSRSEMNVSTLELGDSALYLCASSIGTEASTDTQYFGPGTRLTVL.

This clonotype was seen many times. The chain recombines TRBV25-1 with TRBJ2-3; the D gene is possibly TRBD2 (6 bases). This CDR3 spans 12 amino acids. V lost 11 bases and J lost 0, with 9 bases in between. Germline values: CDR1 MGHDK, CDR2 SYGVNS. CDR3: CAAGTSTDTQYF. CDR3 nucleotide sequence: TGTGCCGCCGGGACTAGCACAGATACGCAGTATTTT.